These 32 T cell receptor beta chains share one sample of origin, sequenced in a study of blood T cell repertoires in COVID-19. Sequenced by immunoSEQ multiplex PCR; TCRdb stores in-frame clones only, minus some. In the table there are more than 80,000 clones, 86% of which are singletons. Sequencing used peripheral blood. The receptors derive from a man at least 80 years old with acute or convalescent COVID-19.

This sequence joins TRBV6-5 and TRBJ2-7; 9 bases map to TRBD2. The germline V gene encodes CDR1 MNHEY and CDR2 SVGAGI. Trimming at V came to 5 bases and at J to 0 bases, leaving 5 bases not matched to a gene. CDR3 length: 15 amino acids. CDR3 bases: TGTGCCAGCAGTACGACTAGCGGTAGCTCCTACGAGCAGTACTTC. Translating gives CASSTTSGSSYEQYF.

The CDR3 bases are TGTGCCAGCAATAGCGGGAGTGGTGGAGAGACCCAGTACTTC. It codes for CASNSGSGGETQYF. The rearrangement uses TRBV19 and TRBJ2-5; 9 bases align to TRBD2. This CDR3 region has 14 residues. With V trimmed by 9 bases and J by 4 bases, 9 bases remained unmatched. Germline assignment: CDR1 LNHDA and CDR2 SQIVND (reference sequence).

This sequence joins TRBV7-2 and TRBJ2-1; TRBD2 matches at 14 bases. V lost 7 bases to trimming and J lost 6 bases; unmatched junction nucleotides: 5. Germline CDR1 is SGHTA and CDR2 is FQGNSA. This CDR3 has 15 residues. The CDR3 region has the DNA TGTGCCAGCACCCGGACTAGCGGGAGGATCAATGAGCAGTTCTTC. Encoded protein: CASTRTSGRINEQFF.

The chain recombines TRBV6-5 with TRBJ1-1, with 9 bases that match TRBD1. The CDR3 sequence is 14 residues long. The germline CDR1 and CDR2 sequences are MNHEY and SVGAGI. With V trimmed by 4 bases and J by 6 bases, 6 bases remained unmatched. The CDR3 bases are TGTGCCAGCAGTTCGGGACAGGGAAAGGCTGAAGCTTTCTTT. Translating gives CASSSGQGKAEAFF.

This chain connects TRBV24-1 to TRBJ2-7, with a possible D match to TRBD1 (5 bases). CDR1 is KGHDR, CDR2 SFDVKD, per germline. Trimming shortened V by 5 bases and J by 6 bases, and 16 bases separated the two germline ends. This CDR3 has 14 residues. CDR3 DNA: TGTGCCACCAGTGTAGGGGCAGGCCTCGGCGAGCAGTACTTC. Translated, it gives CATSVGAGLGEQYF.

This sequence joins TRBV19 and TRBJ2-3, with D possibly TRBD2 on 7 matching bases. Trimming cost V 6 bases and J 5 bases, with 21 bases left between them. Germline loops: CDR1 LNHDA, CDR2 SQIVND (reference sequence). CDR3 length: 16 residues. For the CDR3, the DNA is TGTGCCAGTAGGTCGGGGGGCTCCGGCTACGGAGATACGCAGTATTTT. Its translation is CASRSGGSGYGDTQYF.

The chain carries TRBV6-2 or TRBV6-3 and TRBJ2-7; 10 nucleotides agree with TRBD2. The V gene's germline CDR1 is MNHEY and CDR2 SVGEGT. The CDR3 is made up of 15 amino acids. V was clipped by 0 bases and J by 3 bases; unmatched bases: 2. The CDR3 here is CASSYSGLANYEQYF. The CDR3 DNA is TGTGCCAGCAGTTACTCGGGACTAGCGAACTACGAGCAGTACTTC.

CDR3 loop: CASSSLAGPRGEQYF. CDR3 sequence (DNA): TGTGCCAGCAGTTCCCTAGCGGGACCTCGAGGGGAGCAGTACTTC. V is TRBV6-5 and J is TRBJ2-7, with TRBD2 matching over 9 bases. V lost 4 bases to trimming and J lost 7 bases; unmatched junction nucleotides: 11. The germline gives CDR1 MNHEY, CDR2 SVGAGI. The CDR3 runs 15 residues.

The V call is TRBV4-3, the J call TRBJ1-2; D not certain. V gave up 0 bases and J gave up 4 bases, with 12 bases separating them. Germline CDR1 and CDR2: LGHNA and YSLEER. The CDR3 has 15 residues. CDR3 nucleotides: TGCGCCAGCAGCCAAGAAGCCGCGGAGGGCTATGGCTACACCTTC. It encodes CASSQEAAEGYGYTF.

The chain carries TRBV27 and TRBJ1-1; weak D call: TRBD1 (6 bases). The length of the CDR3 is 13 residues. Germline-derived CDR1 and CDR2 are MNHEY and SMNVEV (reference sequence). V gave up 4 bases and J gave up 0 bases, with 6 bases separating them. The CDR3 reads CASSWTVNTEAFF. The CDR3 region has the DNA TGTGCCAGCAGTTGGACAGTGAACACTGAAGCTTTCTTT.

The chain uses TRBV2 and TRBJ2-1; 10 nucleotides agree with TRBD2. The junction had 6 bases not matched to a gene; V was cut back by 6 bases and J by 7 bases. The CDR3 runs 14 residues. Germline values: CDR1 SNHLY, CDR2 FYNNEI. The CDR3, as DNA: TGTGCCAGCAGGCCGGGACTAGCGACAAATGAGCAGTTCTTC. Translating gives CASRPGLATNEQFF.

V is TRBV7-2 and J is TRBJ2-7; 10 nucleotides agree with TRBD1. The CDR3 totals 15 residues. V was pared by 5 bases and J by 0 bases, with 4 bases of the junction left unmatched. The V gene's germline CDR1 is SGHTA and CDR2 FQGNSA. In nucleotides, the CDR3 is TGTGCCAGCAGCGAGGGACAGGGGAGCTCCTACGAGCAGTACTTC. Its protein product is CASSEGQGSSYEQYF.

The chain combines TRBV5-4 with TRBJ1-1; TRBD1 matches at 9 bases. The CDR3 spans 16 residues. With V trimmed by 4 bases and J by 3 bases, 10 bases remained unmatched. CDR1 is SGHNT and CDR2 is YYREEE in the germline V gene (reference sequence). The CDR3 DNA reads TGTGCCAGCAGCGGCAGGACAGGGGCCGATTACACTGAAGCTTTCTTT. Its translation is CASSGRTGADYTEAFF.

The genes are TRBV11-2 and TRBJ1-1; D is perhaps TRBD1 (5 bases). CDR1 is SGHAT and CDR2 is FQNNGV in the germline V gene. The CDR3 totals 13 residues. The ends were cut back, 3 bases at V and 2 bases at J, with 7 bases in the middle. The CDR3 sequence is CASSFRANTEAFF. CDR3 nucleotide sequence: TGTGCCAGCAGCTTCAGGGCTAACACTGAAGCTTTCTTT.

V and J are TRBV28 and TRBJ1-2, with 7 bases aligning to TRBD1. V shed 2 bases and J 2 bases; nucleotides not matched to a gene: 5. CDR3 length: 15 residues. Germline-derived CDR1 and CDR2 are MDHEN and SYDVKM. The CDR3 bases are TGTGCCAGCAGTTTACCCGGGACAGTAAACTATGGCTACACCTTC. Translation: CASSLPGTVNYGYTF.

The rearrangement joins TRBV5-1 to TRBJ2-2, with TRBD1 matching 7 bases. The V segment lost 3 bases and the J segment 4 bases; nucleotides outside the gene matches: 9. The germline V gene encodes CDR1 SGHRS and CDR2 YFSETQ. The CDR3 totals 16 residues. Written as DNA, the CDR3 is TGCGCCAGCAGCTCGCTCCAGGGGGTAAGCACCGGGGAGCTGTTTTTT. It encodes CASSSLQGVSTGELFF.

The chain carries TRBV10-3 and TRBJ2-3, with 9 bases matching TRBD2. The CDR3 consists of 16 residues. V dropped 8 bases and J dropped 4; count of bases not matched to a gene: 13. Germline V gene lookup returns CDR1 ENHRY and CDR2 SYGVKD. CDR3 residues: CAIGGTSRVGADTQYF. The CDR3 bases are TGTGCCATCGGGGGGACTAGCAGGGTGGGTGCAGATACGCAGTATTTT.

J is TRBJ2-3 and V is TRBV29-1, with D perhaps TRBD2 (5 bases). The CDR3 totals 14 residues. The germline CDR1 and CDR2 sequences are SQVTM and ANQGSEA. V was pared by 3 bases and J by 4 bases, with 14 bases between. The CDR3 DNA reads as TGCAGCGTTGAGGGAGAGGCTAGGCCAGATACGCAGTATTTT. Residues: CSVEGEARPDTQYF.

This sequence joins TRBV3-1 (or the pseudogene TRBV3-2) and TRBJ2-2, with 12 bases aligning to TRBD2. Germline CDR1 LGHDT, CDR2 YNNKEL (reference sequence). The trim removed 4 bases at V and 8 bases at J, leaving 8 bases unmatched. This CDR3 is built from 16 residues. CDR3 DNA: TGTGCCAGCAGCCCCAAGCTAGCGGGAGGGCCGGGGGAGCTGTTTTTT. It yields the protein CASSPKLAGGPGELFF.

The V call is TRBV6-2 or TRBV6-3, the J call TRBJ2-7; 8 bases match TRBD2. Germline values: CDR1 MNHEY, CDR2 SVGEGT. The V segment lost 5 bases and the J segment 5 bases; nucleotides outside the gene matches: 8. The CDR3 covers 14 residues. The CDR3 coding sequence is TGTGCCAGCAGTACCCGGGAGGGAGGCGACGAGCAGTACTTC. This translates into CASSTREGGDEQYF.

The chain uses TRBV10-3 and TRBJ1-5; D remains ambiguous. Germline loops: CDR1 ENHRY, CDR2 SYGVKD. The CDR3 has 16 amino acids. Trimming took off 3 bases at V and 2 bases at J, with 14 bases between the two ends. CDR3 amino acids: CAISDEGVLGNQPQHF. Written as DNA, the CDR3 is TGTGCCATCAGTGACGAGGGAGTGCTAGGCAATCAGCCCCAGCATTTT.

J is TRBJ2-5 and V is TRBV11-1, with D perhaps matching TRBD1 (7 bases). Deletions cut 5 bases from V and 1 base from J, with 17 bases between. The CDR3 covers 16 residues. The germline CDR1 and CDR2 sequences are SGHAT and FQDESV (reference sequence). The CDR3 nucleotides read TGTGCCAGCAGCGTTAGAAACAGGGGAGGCCAAGAGACCCAGTACTTC. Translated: CASSVRNRGGQETQYF.

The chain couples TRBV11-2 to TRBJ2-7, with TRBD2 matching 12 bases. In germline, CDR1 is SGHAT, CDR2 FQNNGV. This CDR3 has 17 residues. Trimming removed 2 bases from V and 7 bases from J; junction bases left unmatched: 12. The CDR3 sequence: CASSLQPGLAGSGEQYF. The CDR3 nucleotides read TGTGCCAGCAGCTTACAACCCGGACTAGCGGGATCTGGAGAGCAGTACTTC.

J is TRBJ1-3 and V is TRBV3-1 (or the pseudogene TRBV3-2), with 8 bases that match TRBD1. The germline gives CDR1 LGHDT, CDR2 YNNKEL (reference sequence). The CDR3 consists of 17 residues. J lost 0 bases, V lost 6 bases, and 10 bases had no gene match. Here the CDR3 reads CASRPALGTGSGNTIYF. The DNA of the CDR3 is TGTGCCAGCAGACCTGCGTTGGGGACAGGCTCTGGAAACACCATATATTTT.

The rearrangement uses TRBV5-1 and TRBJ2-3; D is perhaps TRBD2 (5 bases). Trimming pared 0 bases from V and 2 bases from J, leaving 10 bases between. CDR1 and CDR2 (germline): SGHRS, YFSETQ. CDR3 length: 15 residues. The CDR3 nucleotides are TGCGCCAGCAGCTTGGATCGGGGTGTCACAGATACGCAGTATTTT. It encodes CASSLDRGVTDTQYF.

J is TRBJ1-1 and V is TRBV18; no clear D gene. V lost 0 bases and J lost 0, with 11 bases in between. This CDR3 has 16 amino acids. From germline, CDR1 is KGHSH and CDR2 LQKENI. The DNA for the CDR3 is TGTGCCAGCTCACCACCGGGCAGGCCCGTGAACACTGAAGCTTTCTTT. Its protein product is CASSPPGRPVNTEAFF.

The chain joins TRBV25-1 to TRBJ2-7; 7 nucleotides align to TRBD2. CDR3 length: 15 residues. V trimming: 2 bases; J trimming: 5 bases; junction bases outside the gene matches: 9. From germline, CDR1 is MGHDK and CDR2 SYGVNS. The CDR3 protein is CASSEEGLAGDEQYF. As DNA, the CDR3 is TGTGCCAGCAGTGAAGAAGGGCTCGCGGGGGACGAGCAGTACTTC.

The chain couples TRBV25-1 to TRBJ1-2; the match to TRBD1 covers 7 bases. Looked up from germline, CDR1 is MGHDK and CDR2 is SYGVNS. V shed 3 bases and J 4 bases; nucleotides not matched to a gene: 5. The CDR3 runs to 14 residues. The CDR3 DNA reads TGTGCCAGCAGTGAGCGGACAGGCCCCTATGGCTACACCTTC. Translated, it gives CASSERTGPYGYTF.

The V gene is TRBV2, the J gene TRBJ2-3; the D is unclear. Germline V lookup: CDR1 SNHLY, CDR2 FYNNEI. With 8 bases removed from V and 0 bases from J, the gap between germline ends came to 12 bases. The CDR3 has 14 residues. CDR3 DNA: TGTGCCAGCGGCCGAGCGTATAGCACAGATACGCAGTATTTT. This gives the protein CASGRAYSTDTQYF.

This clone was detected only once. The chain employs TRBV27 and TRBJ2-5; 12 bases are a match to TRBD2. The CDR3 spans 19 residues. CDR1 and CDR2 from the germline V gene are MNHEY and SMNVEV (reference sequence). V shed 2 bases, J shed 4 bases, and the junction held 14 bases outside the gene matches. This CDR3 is CASSLKPPYMTSGRETQYF. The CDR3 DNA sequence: TGTGCCAGCAGTTTAAAACCCCCTTATATGACTAGCGGGAGAGAGACCCAGTACTTC.

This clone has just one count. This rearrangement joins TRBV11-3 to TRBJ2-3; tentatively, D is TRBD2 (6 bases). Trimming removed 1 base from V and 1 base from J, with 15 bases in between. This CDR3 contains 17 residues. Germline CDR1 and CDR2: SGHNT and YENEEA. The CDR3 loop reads CASSLATGGTGTDTQYF. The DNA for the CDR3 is TGTGCCAGCAGCTTAGCCACCGGGGGAACGGGCACAGATACGCAGTATTTT.

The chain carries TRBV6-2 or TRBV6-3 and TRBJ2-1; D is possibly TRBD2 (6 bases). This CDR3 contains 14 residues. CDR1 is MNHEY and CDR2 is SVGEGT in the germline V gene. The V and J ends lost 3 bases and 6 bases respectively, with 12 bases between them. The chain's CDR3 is CASSYGGNLNEQFF. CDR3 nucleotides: TGTGCCAGCAGTTATGGCGGGAACCTCAATGAGCAGTTCTTC.